One and the same sample provided the 8 T cell receptor beta chains below, sequenced in a study of beta chain features in type 1 diabetes. Every isolated RNA sample was fully reverse transcribed, so sequencing captured expressed TCRB transcripts. Sequencing used immunoSEQ multiplex PCR; TCRdb keeps in-frame clones, though not all of them. This repertoire shows 300,000 to 400,000 clones, approximately 8% found once; its top ten account for around 0.45%. Specimen: central memory CD4+ T cells from blood. All receptors derive from a woman aged 18 to 35 in good health.

This clone was seen repeatedly, ten times or more. The V call is TRBV7-9, the J call TRBJ2-1; 10 nucleotides align to TRBD1. V gave up 4 bases and J gave up 4 bases; unmatched junction bases: 10. Germline V lookup: CDR1 SEHNR, CDR2 FQNEAQ (reference sequence). The CDR3 loop spans 17 amino acids. The CDR3 DNA is TGTGCCAGCAGCTCAGCCACCGGGACAGGGGCTTACAATGAGCAGTTCTTC. It encodes CASSSATGTGAYNEQFF.

This chain uses TRBV4-2 with TRBJ2-3; D perhaps matches TRBD2 (6 bases). Looked up from germline, CDR1 is LGHNA and CDR2 is YNFKEQ. V shed 0 bases and J shed 1 base, with 17 bases lying between them. The CDR3 is 18 amino acids. CDR3 nucleotide sequence: TGTGCCAGCAGCCAAGATGCCGCCACTAGCACGGGCACAGATACGCAGTATTTT. It is translated as CASSQDAATSTGTDTQYF.

The chain couples TRBV5-6 to TRBJ2-3, with a tentative D call TRBD1 (6 bases). Germline V gene lookup returns CDR1 SGHDT and CDR2 YYEEEE. V was shortened by 2 bases and J by 6 bases, with 16 bases between the two germline ends. The CDR3 has 15 amino acids. The CDR3 reads CASSFGPNQGDTQYF. The CDR3 DNA is TGTGCCAGCAGCTTCGGACCCAACCAGGGGGATACGCAGTATTTT.

This clone appeared a few times. The J gene is TRBJ2-3, the V gene TRBV7-2, with D uncertain. CDR3 size: 16 residues. Deletions cut 4 bases from V and 0 bases from J, with 14 bases between. Germline values: CDR1 SGHTA, CDR2 FQGNSA. This CDR3 reads CASSSLGASSTDTQYF. The CDR3, as DNA: TGTGCCAGCAGCTCCCTCGGAGCCTCTAGCACAGATACGCAGTATTTT.

This clone has a count of ten or more. The V gene is TRBV11-3, the J gene TRBJ1-2; D gene ambiguous. V lost 1 base to trimming and J lost 0 bases, with 6 bases between them. Germline V gene data show CDR1 as SGHNT and CDR2 as YENEEA. This CDR3 comprises 14 residues. CDR3 bases: TGTGCCAGCAGCTTAGTGGTGACTAACTATGGCTACACCTTC. This translates into CASSLVVTNYGYTF.

Only a few counts were recorded for this clone. The chain has TRBV6-5 and TRBJ2-3; no clear D gene. Trimming took off 0 bases at V and 4 bases at J, with 11 bases between the two ends. CDR3 size: 15 residues. Germline loops: CDR1 MNHEY, CDR2 SVGAGI. The CDR3 coding sequence is TGTGCCAGCAGTTACTCAAGCCTCAGAGCAGATACGCAGTATTTT. It is translated as CASSYSSLRADTQYF.

J is TRBJ2-7 and V is TRBV13; no firm D call. The CDR3 has 11 residues. Trimming removed 3 bases from V and 4 bases from J, with 4 bases in between. Germline loops: CDR1 PRHDT, CDR2 FYEKMQ (reference sequence). The CDR3 DNA is TGTGCCAGCAGCTTCAGATACGAGCAGTACTTC. It encodes CASSFRYEQYF.

The genes are TRBV6-5 and TRBJ1-2; maybe TRBD1 (5 bases). The CDR3 contains 13 residues. V lost 0 bases and J 5 bases, leaving 7 bases between the germline ends. Germline V gene data show CDR1 as MNHEY and CDR2 as SVGAGI. The CDR3, as DNA: TGTGCCAGCAGTTACTCGGGGGATTATGGCTACACCTTC. Translating gives CASSYSGDYGYTF.